These 28 T cell receptor beta chains came from one sample sequenced in a study of CD8+ T cells in alopecia areata. Treatment in this sample: oral pan-JAK inhibitor, 5-10 mg twice daily. Following RNA extraction, reverse transcription yielded cDNA that acted as the sequencing template. Some clones are missing from TCRdb's copy, which holds only in-frame ones; the method was immunoSEQ multiplex PCR. Of a few hundred thousand clones detected, 35% to 40% appear once; the ten largest clones hold under 0.55%. The sequences come from CD4+ T cells sorted from blood, collected at approximately week 31, from a patient treated with tofacitinib. These receptors came from a human donor with alopecia areata.

This clone showed up just a few times. This chain uses TRBV27 with TRBJ1-1, with TRBD1 identical over 7 bases. With 6 bases clipped from V and 0 bases from J, the junction kept 10 bases outside the gene matches. Germline V gene lookup returns CDR1 MNHEY and CDR2 SMNVEV (reference sequence). The CDR3 has 16 residues. The CDR3 sequence: CASRFGQGGMNTEAFF. In nucleotides, the CDR3 is TGTGCCAGCAGATTCGGTCAGGGGGGTATGAACACTGAAGCTTTCTTT.

This clone was picked up a small number of times. The chain is built from TRBV5-1 and TRBJ2-3; unclear D gene. From germline, CDR1 is SGHRS and CDR2 YFSETQ. The CDR3 runs 12 residues. The V gene lost 0 bases and the J gene lost 6 bases, with 5 bases spanning the gap. The CDR3 nucleotides are TGCGCCAGCAGCTTGGTGTGGGATACGCAGTATTTT. This sequence encodes CASSLVWDTQYF.

V gene TRBV9 combines with J gene TRBJ1-2; maybe TRBD1 (5 bases). The CDR3 is made up of 14 amino acids. V dropped 4 bases and J dropped 4 bases, with 14 bases sitting between them. Germline V gene sequence: CDR1 SGDLS, CDR2 YYNGEE. CDR3: CASSQDTRSYGYTF. As DNA, the CDR3 is TGTGCCAGCAGCCAGGACACCCGTAGCTATGGCTACACCTTC.

In the case of this clone: Germline is not matched at one junction end, which may reflect a read error. The chain uses TRBV27 and TRBJ2-4; D is possibly TRBD1 (6 bases). Germline loops: CDR1 MNHEY, CDR2 SMNVEV (reference sequence). This CDR3 region has 11 residues. CDR3 amino acids: CASPPPGQQDF. The CDR3, as DNA: TGTGCCAGCCCACCTCCGGGACAACAGGACTTC.

This clone has a handful of counts. V is TRBV11-2 and J is TRBJ1-6; unclear D gene. This CDR3 has 14 residues. V was cut by 2 bases and J by 7 bases, with 9 bases left in between. Germline CDR1 and CDR2: SGHAT and FQNNGV. CDR3 region: CASSLILENSPLHF. The CDR3 DNA reads as TGTGCCAGCAGCTTAATTCTTGAAAATTCACCCCTCCACTTT.

The chain carries TRBV7-9 and TRBJ1-2; D is unclear. Germline V gives CDR1 SEHNR, CDR2 FQNEAQ (reference sequence). This CDR3 has 14 residues. V lost 3 bases, J lost 6 bases, and 14 bases lay in between. CDR3 nucleotides: TGTGCCAGCAGCTTCAACAGTCCTTTGAATGGCTACACCTTC. Translating gives CASSFNSPLNGYTF.

The chain recombines TRBV2 with TRBJ2-7, with TRBD1 identical over 7 bases. CDR3 length: 14 residues. J was trimmed by 3 bases and V by 5 bases; bases with no gene match: 7. CDR1 is SNHLY and CDR2 is FYNNEI in the germline V gene. The CDR3 DNA reads as TGTGCCAGCAGTCGACAGGGTTCTATCTACGAGCAGTACTTC. Translation gives CASSRQGSIYEQYF.

V gene TRBV29-1 combines with J gene TRBJ2-1; D remains ambiguous. The CDR3 is 14 residues long. The germline V and J ends were trimmed by 6 bases and 0 bases, with 12 bases remaining between them. Germline values: CDR1 SQVTM, CDR2 ANQGSEA. The CDR3 protein is CSVVPPSSYNEQFF. CDR3 sequence (DNA): TGCAGCGTCGTCCCTCCCTCCTCCTACAATGAGCAGTTCTTC.

This chain links TRBV4-1 with TRBJ1-5; 7 bases agree with TRBD1. Germline values: CDR1 MGHRA, CDR2 YSYEKL. The J segment lost 2 bases and the V segment lost 0 bases, leaving 4 bases of the junction unmatched. CDR3 length: 16 amino acids. The CDR3 region has the DNA TGCGCCAGCAGCCAAGATCGTGACAGGGGCAATCAGCCCCAGCATTTT. Its translation: CASSQDRDRGNQPQHF.

J is TRBJ1-2 and V is TRBV27; the match to TRBD1 covers 12 bases. Trimming removed 4 bases from V and 9 bases from J; junction bases left unmatched: 6. The CDR3 extends over 14 amino acids. The germline gives CDR1 MNHEY, CDR2 SMNVEV (reference sequence). CDR3 sequence: CASSSGTGGASYTF. The DNA of the CDR3 is TGTGCCAGCAGTTCCGGGACAGGGGGCGCGAGCTACACCTTC.

This clone was observed a handful of times. CDR3 loop: CASSPGENYGYTF. DNA of the CDR3: TGTGCCAGCTCACCGGGGGAGAACTATGGCTACACCTTC. V is TRBV18 and J is TRBJ1-2; a weak D match, TRBD1 (5 bases). The CDR3 totals 13 residues. Trimming left V 3 bases short and J 2 bases short, with 7 bases between. Germline V gene lookup returns CDR1 KGHSH and CDR2 LQKENI.

This sequence joins TRBV5-1 and TRBJ2-4; 7 bases map to TRBD2. The ends lost 3 bases at V and 3 bases at J; junction bases unmatched: 6. The CDR3 spans 15 residues. CDR1 is SGHRS and CDR2 is YFSETQ in the germline V gene. CDR3 residues: CASSYTTGGKNIQYF. CDR3 DNA: TGCGCCAGCAGCTACACAACGGGGGGCAAAAACATTCAGTACTTC. Full variable domain (remainder filled in from reference TRBV5-1 and TRBJ2-4): KAGVTQTPRYLIKTRGQQVTLSCSPISGHRSVSWYQQTPGQGLQFLFEYFSETQRNKGNFPGRFSGRQFSNSRSEMNVSTLELGDSALYLCASSYTTGGKNIQYFGAGTRLSVL.

This sequence joins TRBV6-5 and TRBJ1-1, with D perhaps TRBD1 (5 bases). CDR1 MNHEY and CDR2 SVGAGI come from the germline V gene. The CDR3 length is 15 residues. Trimming cost V 6 bases and J 1 base, with 15 bases left between them. The CDR3 sequence: CASRSPGRPNTEAFF. The CDR3 nucleotides read TGTGCCAGCAGGTCCCCGGGACGGCCGAACACTGAAGCTTTCTTT.

This clone turned up a few times. The CDR3 loop is CSVGFRTGTNYGYTF. CDR3 sequence (DNA): TGCAGCGTTGGATTTCGGACCGGGACTAACTATGGCTACACCTTC. V is TRBV29-1 and J is TRBJ1-2, with D hard to call. Trimming removed 4 bases at V and 0 bases at J, with 15 bases between. CDR3 length: 15 amino acids. Germline V lookup: CDR1 SQVTM, CDR2 ANQGSEA.

The gene calls are TRBV6-1 and TRBJ1-5; the D is unclear. CDR3 length: 11 residues. Looked up from germline, CDR1 is MNHNS and CDR2 is SASEGT. V was trimmed by 8 bases and J by 2 bases, leaving 4 bases between them. DNA of the CDR3: TGTGCCAGCTTGGGCAATCAGCCCCAGCATTTT. This translates into CASLGNQPQHF.

There are a few counts of this clone. The chain employs TRBV19 and TRBJ1-1; the D is unclear. Germline V gives CDR1 LNHDA, CDR2 SQIVND (reference sequence). V was cut by 5 bases and J by 11 bases, with 15 bases left in between. CDR3 length: 12 amino acids. Written as DNA, the CDR3 is TGTGCCAGTAGTTCATATCAGCTGAGGGCTTTCTTT. As protein: CASSSYQLRAFF.

Written as DNA, the CDR3 is TGTGCCAGCAGCCTGGACAGGGCAGACACTGAAGCTTTCTTT. As protein: CASSLDRADTEAFF. V usage is TRBV6-5 and J usage is TRBJ1-1; 8 nucleotides align to TRBD1. CDR3 length: 14 residues. With V trimmed by 6 bases and J by 3 bases, 6 bases remained unmatched. From germline, CDR1 is MNHEY and CDR2 SVGAGI.

The chain carries TRBV18 and TRBJ1-5; D is ambiguous. Trimming removed 1 base at V and 1 base at J, with 5 bases between. Germline V gene data show CDR1 as KGHSH and CDR2 as LQKENI. This CDR3 has 14 amino acids. CDR3 sequence: CASSPQTSNQPQHF. CDR3 DNA sequence: TGTGCCAGCTCACCACAAACAAGCAATCAGCCCCAGCATTTT. Based on the CDR3 plus reference TRBV18 and TRBJ1-5, the full variable domain is NAGVMQNPRHLVRRRGQEARLRCSPMKGHSHVYWYRQLPEEGLKFMVYLQKENIIDESGMPKERFSAEFPKEGPSILRIQQVVRGDSAAYFCASSPQTSNQPQHFGDGTRLSIL.

The chain employs TRBV30 and TRBJ2-7; D assignment may be TRBD1 or TRBD2 (5 bases each). The CDR3 covers 13 residues. The germline V and J ends were trimmed by 2 bases and 3 bases, with 11 bases remaining between them. The germline gives CDR1 GTSNPN, CDR2 SVGIG (reference sequence). This CDR3 is CAWSRDGFYEQYF. The CDR3 DNA reads TGTGCCTGGAGTAGGGACGGATTCTACGAGCAGTACTTC.

The chain couples TRBV19 to TRBJ1-1; no clear D gene. Trimming removed 5 bases from V and 0 bases from J, with 13 bases in between. This CDR3 has 15 amino acids. Germline CDR1 is LNHDA and CDR2 is SQIVND (reference sequence). CDR3 nucleotide sequence: TGTGCCAGTAGTTTGGGAGCCGGAATGAACACTGAAGCTTTCTTT. Translating gives CASSLGAGMNTEAFF.

The rearrangement uses TRBV5-6 and TRBJ2-6; D possibly uses TRBD1 or TRBD2 (5 bases each). V was trimmed by 6 bases and J by 0 bases, leaving 13 bases between them. The CDR3 totals 16 residues. CDR1 and CDR2 from the germline V gene are SGHDT and YYEEEE. As DNA, the CDR3 is TGTGCCAGCACAGGACGGGGCCTCTCTGGGGCCAACGTCCTGACTTTC. Translation gives CASTGRGLSGANVLTF.

The J gene is TRBJ2-5, the V gene TRBV5-6; 9 bases agree with TRBD1. CDR1 SGHDT and CDR2 YYEEEE come from the germline V gene. With 4 bases clipped from V and 7 bases from J, the junction kept 8 bases outside the gene matches. This CDR3 spans 14 amino acids. DNA for the CDR3: TGTGCCAGCAGCACAGGACAGGGGACCGGGACCCAGTACTTC. It specifies CASSTGQGTGTQYF. The full variable domain, with the rest looked up from reference TRBV5-6 and TRBJ2-5, is DAGVTQSPTHLIKTRGQQVTLRCSPKSGHDTVSWYQQALGQGPQFIFQYYEEEERQRGNFPDRFSGHQFPNYSSELNVNALLLGDSALYLCASSTGQGTGTQYFGPGTRLLVL.

The rearrangement joins TRBV19 to TRBJ2-4, with 9 bases aligning to TRBD1. The CDR3 consists of 13 residues. The V gene end was trimmed by 5 bases and the J gene end by 10 bases; junction bases not matched to a gene: 6. The germline gives CDR1 LNHDA, CDR2 SQIVND (reference sequence). CDR3 region: CASSWDRERIQYF. In DNA, the CDR3 is TGTGCCAGTAGTTGGGACAGGGAGAGGATTCAGTACTTC.

This clone has only a few counts. CDR3 sequence (DNA): TGTGCCAGCAGTTACGGCACTGAAGCTTTCTTT. This codes for CASSYGTEAFF. This chain connects TRBV6-6 to TRBJ1-1, with D uncertain. The V end lost 2 bases, the J end lost 4 bases, and 2 bases lay between the germline ends. This CDR3 contains 11 residues. The germline gives CDR1 MNHNY, CDR2 SVGAGI (reference sequence).

This clone occurred once. V is TRBV7-8 and J is TRBJ1-1; D is unresolved. The CDR3 is 15 amino acids. Germline V CDR1 and CDR2: SGHVS, FQNEAQ. The germline V and J ends were trimmed by 3 bases and 12 bases, with 23 bases remaining between them. The chain's CDR3 is CASSFLSGPLGGTFF. CDR3 coding DNA: TGTGCCAGCAGCTTTTTATCCGGCCCCCTCGGCGGAACTTTCTTT.

This clone was detected a few times. The rearrangement joins TRBV29-1 to TRBJ2-3; the match to TRBD2 covers 7 bases. Germline values: CDR1 SQVTM, CDR2 ANQGSEA. The CDR3 has 13 amino acids. V gave up 6 bases and J gave up 3 bases; unmatched junction bases: 6. CDR3 bases: TGCAGCGTGGCGGGACTACCAACAGATACGCAGTATTTT. Encoded protein: CSVAGLPTDTQYF.

This clone came up a few times. V and J are TRBV29-1 and TRBJ1-1, with D possibly matching TRBD1 (5 bases). The CDR3 is 13 residues long. Germline V gene sequence: CDR1 SQVTM, CDR2 ANQGSEA. V was shortened by 6 bases and J by 4 bases, with 15 bases between the two germline ends. The CDR3 sequence: CSVEGRFGTEAFF. CDR3 nucleotides: TGCAGCGTCGAGGGACGGTTCGGCACTGAAGCTTTCTTT. Supplemented by reference TRBV29-1 and TRBJ1-1, the full variable domain reads SAVISQKPSRDICQRGTSLTIQCQVDSQVTMMFWYRQQPGQSLTLIATANQGSEATYESGFVIDKFPISRPNLTFSTLTVSNMSPEDSSIYLCSVEGRFGTEAFFGQGTRLTVV.

In the case of this clone: Other nucleotide sequences from this sample produce the same CDR3. The CDR3 nucleotides are TGTGCCTGGAGTCCACTAGCGGGGGTATCCTACGAGCAGTACTTC. It encodes CAWSPLAGVSYEQYF. The chain carries TRBV30 and TRBJ2-7, with 11 bases aligning to TRBD2. V was clipped by 2 bases and J by 1 base; unmatched bases: 4. Germline CDR1 reads GTSNPN; CDR2 reads SVGIG (reference sequence). This CDR3 is built from 15 residues.